This is a list of T cell receptor beta chains from one sample in a study of metastatic and nonmetastatic thyroid tumors. TCRdb re-called the PCR reads through MiXCR. The sample shows fewer than 35,000 clones, over 12% of them seen only once. Sequencing used blood. These receptor sequences come from a male donor with papillary thyroid cancer or a benign thyroid nodule (not recorded which). Some clones in this sample may be carry-over from other donors' samples. Both conserved end residues are part of each CDR3.

v_call,cdr3_aa
TRBV2,CASTRSGGGIYEQYF
TRBV3-1,CASSQELSGELFF
TRBV20-1,CSATLGQGAGGYTF
TRBV24-1,CATYGSGTGELFF
TRBV2,CASRERGSTDTQYF
TRBV6-5,CASSRNPSSGSVNEQFF
TRBV27,CASSLQGRTGELFF
TRBV28,CASRRTGVGTEAFF
TRBV30,CAWSGRGQEYNSPLHF
TRBV7-9,CASSLVRAVSTDTQYF
TRBV19,CASRRPGTGNQPQHF
TRBV5-4,CASSLDGVPSYEQYF
TRBV6-1,CASSPTGPSEAFF
TRBV12-3/TRBV12-4,CASSFGSSPLHF
TRBV15,CATSRDSWERTYNEQFF
TRBV6-1,CASTYTIGNSPLHF
TRBV11-3,CASSPQADPSYGYTF
TRBV20-1,CSASSLAGDTDTQYF
TRBV6-1,CASSRQVQSNEKLFF
TRBV11-1,CASSSRGTSGNNEQFF
TRBV5-1,CASSANGETQYF
TRBV14,CASSRDDLAGHEQFF
TRBV5-6,CASSFSLSGTPSNRGF
TRBV6-1,CASTGLAGDTGELFF
TRBV20-1,CSARYRNYGYTF
TRBV5-1,CASRSYSGTITTEAFF
TRBV27,CASSPPGRGNEYNEQFF
TRBV30,CALGGCNQPQHF
TRBV12-3/TRBV12-4,CASICRGRGDSGPIGYNEQFF
TRBV5-4,CASSLAGVGTGELFF
TRBV6-2/TRBV6-3,CASSPHNTGELFF
TRBV19,CASSMGQVGELFF
TRBV29-1,CSFDLADGLSETQYF
TRBV7-9,CASSPGKGGTGELFF
TRBV7-9,CASTRDPISGNTIYF